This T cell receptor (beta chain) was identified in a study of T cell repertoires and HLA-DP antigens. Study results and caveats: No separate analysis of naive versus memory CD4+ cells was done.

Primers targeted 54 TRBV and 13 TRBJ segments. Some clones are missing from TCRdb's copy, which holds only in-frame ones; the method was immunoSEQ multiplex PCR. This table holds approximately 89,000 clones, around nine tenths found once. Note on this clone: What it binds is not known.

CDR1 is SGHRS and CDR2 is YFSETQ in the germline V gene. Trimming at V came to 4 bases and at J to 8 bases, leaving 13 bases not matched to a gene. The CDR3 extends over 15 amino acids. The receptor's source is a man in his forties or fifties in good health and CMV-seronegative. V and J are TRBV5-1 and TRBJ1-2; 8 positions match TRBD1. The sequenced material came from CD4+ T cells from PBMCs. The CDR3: CASSASGTGLLGYTF. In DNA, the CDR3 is TGCGCCAGCAGCGCTAGCGGGACAGGATTATTGGGCTACACCTTC.